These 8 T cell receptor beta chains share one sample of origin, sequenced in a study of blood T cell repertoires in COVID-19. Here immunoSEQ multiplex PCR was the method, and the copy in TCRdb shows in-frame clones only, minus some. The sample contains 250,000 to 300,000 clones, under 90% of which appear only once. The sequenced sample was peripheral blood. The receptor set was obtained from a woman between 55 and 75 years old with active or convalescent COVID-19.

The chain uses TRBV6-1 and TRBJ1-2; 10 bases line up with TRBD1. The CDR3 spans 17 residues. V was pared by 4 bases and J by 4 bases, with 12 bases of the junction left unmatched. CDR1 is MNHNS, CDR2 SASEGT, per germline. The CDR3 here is CASSGGGTGDFGYGYTF. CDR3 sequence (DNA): TGTGCCAGCAGTGGAGGCGGGACAGGGGATTTTGGCTATGGCTACACCTTC.

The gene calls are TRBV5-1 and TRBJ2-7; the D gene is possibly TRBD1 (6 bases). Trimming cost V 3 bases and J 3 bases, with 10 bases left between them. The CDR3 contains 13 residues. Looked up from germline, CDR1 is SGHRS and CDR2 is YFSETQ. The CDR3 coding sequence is TGCGCCAGCAGCTATACAGGGCTCTACGAGCAGTACTTC. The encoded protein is CASSYTGLYEQYF.

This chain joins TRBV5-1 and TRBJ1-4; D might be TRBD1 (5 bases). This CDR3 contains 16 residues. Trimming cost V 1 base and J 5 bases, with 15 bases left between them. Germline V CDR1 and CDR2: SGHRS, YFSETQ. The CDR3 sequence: CASSLILGGVNEKLFF. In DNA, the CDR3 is TGCGCCAGCAGCTTGATTTTGGGAGGGGTCAATGAAAAACTGTTTTTT.

DNA of the CDR3: TGTGCCACCTGGACAGCTAACTATGGCTACACCTTC. Translated, it gives CATWTANYGYTF. This rearrangement joins TRBV19 to TRBJ1-2; D might be TRBD1 (6 bases). Trimming pared 10 bases from V and 0 bases from J, leaving 9 bases between. The CDR3 is 12 residues long. Germline values: CDR1 LNHDA, CDR2 SQIVND (reference sequence).

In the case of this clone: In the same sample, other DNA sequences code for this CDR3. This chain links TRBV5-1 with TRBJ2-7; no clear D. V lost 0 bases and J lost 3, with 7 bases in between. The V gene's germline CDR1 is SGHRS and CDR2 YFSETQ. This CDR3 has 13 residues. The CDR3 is CASSLGGGYEQYF. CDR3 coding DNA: TGCGCCAGCAGCTTGGGCGGTGGCTACGAGCAGTACTTC.

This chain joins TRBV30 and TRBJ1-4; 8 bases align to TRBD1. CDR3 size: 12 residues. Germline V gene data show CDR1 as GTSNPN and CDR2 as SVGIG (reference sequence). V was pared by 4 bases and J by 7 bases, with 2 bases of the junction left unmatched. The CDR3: CAWTGGFEKLFF. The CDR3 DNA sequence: TGTGCCTGGACAGGGGGCTTTGAAAAACTGTTTTTT.

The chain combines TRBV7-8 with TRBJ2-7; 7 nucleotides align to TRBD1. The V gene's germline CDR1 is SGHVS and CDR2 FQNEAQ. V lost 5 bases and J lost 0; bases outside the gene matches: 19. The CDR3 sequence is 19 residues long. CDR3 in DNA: TGTGCCAGCAGCGTATGGACAGGTGACGTCCTTTCCCGCTCCTACGAGCAGTACTTC. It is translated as CASSVWTGDVLSRSYEQYF.

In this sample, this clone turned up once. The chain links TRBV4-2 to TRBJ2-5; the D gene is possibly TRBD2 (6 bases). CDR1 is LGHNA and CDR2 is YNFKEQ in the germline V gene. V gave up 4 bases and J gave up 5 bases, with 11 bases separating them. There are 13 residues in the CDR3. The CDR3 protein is CASSPDSGETQYF. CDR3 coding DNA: TGTGCCAGCAGCCCAGACAGCGGGGAGACCCAGTACTTC.